One T cell receptor (beta chain) is described in this entry. Its antigen is unidentified. Assay: immunoSEQ multiplex PCR; the TCRdb copy retains only in-frame clones and omits some. The sample includes some 2,000,000 clones, about 95% of them seen just once. The data originate from a study of shared clonotypes between healthy human individuals. The CDR3 is 15 amino acids. V shed 5 bases and J 2 bases; nucleotides not matched to a gene: 5. Germline CDR1 reads MNHNS; CDR2 reads SASEGT. CD45RO-negative CD8 cells positively selected for CCR7 made up the naive population, which excluded terminally differentiated effector memory CD45RA+ cells. Study findings and constraints: Generally, estimated richness proved larger in naive subsets than it did in memory subsets.

Material for sequencing was naive CD8+ T cells sorted from blood. The chain uses TRBV6-1 and TRBJ2-2, with 7 bases lining up with TRBD2. This clonotype was sampled from a young man in good health. The CDR3, as DNA: TGTGCCAGCAGTATCTCTAGCGGAAACACCGGGGAGCTGTTTTTT. Translation: CASSISSGNTGELFF.